This entry features one T cell receptor (beta chain) sequence. Its antigen is not known. Sequencing used immunoSEQ multiplex PCR; TCRdb keeps in-frame clones, though not all of them. There are roughly 9,000 clones in the sample; about 90% occur only once, and roughly 14% lies in the top ten. This sample is drawn from a study of PD-1 blockade in mismatch repair-deficient tumors. Time point here: roughly 10-day in vitro stimulation with candidate mutation-associated neoantigen peptide 1. The CDR3 extends over 13 amino acids. Trimming took 3 bases from V and 5 from J; bases not matched to a gene: 4. CDR1 GTSNPN and CDR2 SVGIG come from the germline V gene (reference sequence).

The V and J genes are TRBV30 and TRBJ2-1; TRBD1 agrees at 7 bases. Sequenced material: cells cultured in vitro, taken from a patient treated with pembrolizumab. This sequence originates from an adult with mismatch repair-deficient cancer. The CDR3 DNA sequence: TGTGCCTGGAGGGGGGACAGCAACAATGAGCAGTTCTTC. Protein: CAWRGDSNNEQFF.